Shown below are 26 T cell receptor beta chains from a single sample sequenced in a study of blood T cell repertoires in COVID-19. Only in-frame clones appear in the TCRdb table, and some are missing; sequencing was by immunoSEQ multiplex PCR. The data hold hundreds of thousands of clones, with roughly 89% observed a single time. Material for sequencing was peripheral blood. The origin of the receptors is a woman aged 30 to 39 with active or convalescent COVID-19.

The V gene is TRBV7-6, the J gene TRBJ1-1; TRBD1 matches 7 bases. CDR3 length: 16 residues. Losses at the gene ends were 4 bases for V and 2 bases for J; bases not matched to a gene: 10. CDR1 and CDR2 (germline): SGHVS, FNYEAQ. CDR3 loop: CASSSGGITGNTEAFF. The CDR3, as DNA: TGTGCCAGCAGCTCAGGGGGGATCACGGGAAACACTGAAGCTTTCTTT.

This chain joins TRBV7-9 and TRBJ2-5, with TRBD1 matching over 10 bases. The CDR3 extends over 17 amino acids. V trimming: 5 bases; J trimming: 5 bases; junction bases outside the gene matches: 14. Germline V gene data show CDR1 as SEHNR and CDR2 as FQNEAQ (reference sequence). Written as DNA, the CDR3 is TGTGCCAGCAGCGAGGGATCCGGGACAGGGGTGTCGGAGACCCAGTACTTC. As protein: CASSEGSGTGVSETQYF.

This chain uses TRBV11-3 with TRBJ2-1; 8 positions agree with TRBD2. Germline assignment: CDR1 SGHNT and CDR2 YENEEA. There are 15 residues in the CDR3. V shed 3 bases and J 5 bases; nucleotides not matched to a gene: 6. For the CDR3, the DNA is TGTGCCAGCAGCTTCAGCGGGAGTCCCAACAATGAGCAGTTCTTC. Translated: CASSFSGSPNNEQFF. Full variable domain (missing parts from reference TRBV11-3 and TRBJ2-1): EAGVVQSPRYKIIEKKQPVAFWCNPISGHNTLYWYLQNLGQGPELLIRYENEEAVDDSQLPKDRFSAERLKGVDSTLKIQPAELGDSAVYLCASSFSGSPNNEQFFGPGTRLTVL.

The rearrangement uses TRBV3-1 (or the pseudogene TRBV3-2) and TRBJ1-1, with D unclear. Germline loops: CDR1 LGHDT, CDR2 YNNKEL (reference sequence). V was pared by 0 bases and J by 0 bases, with 14 bases between. CDR3 length: 17 amino acids. CDR3 sequence reads: CASSQDIGGLLNTEAFF. The CDR3 nucleotides are TGTGCCAGCAGCCAAGATATCGGAGGGCTTCTGAACACTGAAGCTTTCTTT.

The chain links TRBV7-7 to TRBJ2-1; maybe TRBD1 (6 bases). V was pared by 5 bases and J by 6 bases, with 11 bases between. The CDR3 runs to 13 residues. Germline-derived CDR1 and CDR2 are SSHAT and FNYEAQ (reference sequence). The CDR3 loop reads CASSQGPGNEQFF. In nucleotides, the CDR3 is TGTGCCAGCAGCCAGGGGCCGGGCAATGAGCAGTTCTTC.

In its sample, this clone was seen once. The chain joins TRBV29-1 to TRBJ2-7; D is possibly TRBD1 (5 bases). Germline loops: CDR1 SQVTM, CDR2 ANQGSEA. V lost 2 bases and J lost 0, with 8 bases in between. The CDR3 length is 13 residues. This CDR3 reads CSVETDISYEQYF. The CDR3, as DNA: TGCAGCGTTGAAACGGACATCTCCTACGAGCAGTACTTC.

The V call is TRBV2, the J call TRBJ1-2, with a possible D match to TRBD1 (5 bases). Germline V gene lookup returns CDR1 SNHLY and CDR2 FYNNEI. The V end was cut by 5 bases, the J end by 8 bases, with 12 bases between. This CDR3 comprises 12 residues. CDR3 amino acids: CASSQDSYGYTF. The CDR3 nucleotides are TGTGCCAGCAGTCAAGACAGTTACGGCTACACCTTC.

In this sample, this clone turned up once. The chain combines TRBV19 with TRBJ2-1, with a weak D call TRBD1 (5 bases). Germline CDR1 and CDR2: LNHDA and SQIVND (reference sequence). With 4 bases removed from V and 7 bases from J, the gap between germline ends came to 17 bases. The length of the CDR3 is 15 residues. CDR3 nucleotide sequence: TGTGCCAGTAGTACGACGGACACGCCCGGGAATGAGCAGTTCTTC. Translating gives CASSTTDTPGNEQFF.

This clone is a singleton in its sample. The V gene is TRBV4-2, the J gene TRBJ2-1, with 9 bases fitting TRBD1. Losses at the gene ends were 0 bases for V and 8 bases for J; bases not matched to a gene: 5. This CDR3 is 15 amino acids long. Germline lookup yields CDR1 LGHNA and CDR2 YNFKEQ. The CDR3 protein is CASSQDMRTGDEQFF. In DNA, the CDR3 is TGTGCCAGCAGCCAAGATATGCGGACAGGGGATGAGCAGTTCTTC.

For this clone: This may be a read error, as it is one base from a much larger clone. The chain carries TRBV5-5 and TRBJ2-7; TRBD1 agrees at 10 bases. The CDR3 has 14 amino acids. CDR1 SGHKS and CDR2 YYEKEE come from the germline V gene (reference sequence). The J segment lost 2 bases and the V segment lost 4 bases, leaving 3 bases of the junction unmatched. CDR3 region: CASSPGQGAYEQYF. CDR3 DNA sequence: TGTGCCAGCAGCCCCGGACAGGGGGCCTACGAGCAGTACTTC.

V is TRBV5-1 and J is TRBJ1-6; possible D gene TRBD1, 5 bases. CDR1 is SGHRS and CDR2 is YFSETQ in the germline V gene. The CDR3 sequence is 15 residues long. The V end lost 4 bases, the J end lost 1 base, and 9 bases lay between the germline ends. CDR3 sequence: CASSPRGSYNSPLHF. The CDR3 DNA follows: TGCGCCAGCAGCCCGCGGGGGTCCTATAATTCACCCCTCCACTTT. Full variable domain (missing parts from reference TRBV5-1 and TRBJ1-6): KAGVTQTPRYLIKTRGQQVTLSCSPISGHRSVSWYQQTPGQGLQFLFEYFSETQRNKGNFPGRFSGRQFSNSRSEMNVSTLELGDSALYLCASSPRGSYNSPLHFGNGTRLTVT.

The V and J genes are TRBV29-1 and TRBJ1-2, with TRBD1 matching 7 bases. The CDR3 runs 13 residues. J gave up 2 bases and V 5 bases, and 5 bases lay outside the gene matches. Germline CDR1 is SQVTM and CDR2 is ANQGSEA. The CDR3 DNA follows: TGCAGCGTTTCGGAGGGACAGAACTATGGCTACACCTTC. As protein: CSVSEGQNYGYTF. Supplemented by reference TRBV29-1 and TRBJ1-2, the full variable domain reads SAVISQKPSRDICQRGTSLTIQCQVDSQVTMMFWYRQQPGQSLTLIATANQGSEATYESGFVIDKFPISRPNLTFSTLTVSNMSPEDSSIYLCSVSEGQNYGYTFGSGTRLTVV.

The chain employs TRBV6-1 and TRBJ1-2; possibly TRBD1 for D (5 bases). In germline, CDR1 is MNHNS, CDR2 SASEGT. The CDR3 runs 14 residues. V lost 5 bases and J lost 5, with 15 bases in between. The CDR3 loop is CASSSEAGRYGYTF. Here the CDR3 DNA reads TGTGCCAGCAGTTCCGAAGCAGGGAGGTATGGCTACACCTTC.

CDR3 residues: CAISEAGTGFEQYF. The DNA for the CDR3 is TGTGCCATCAGTGAGGCCGGGACAGGGTTCGAGCAGTACTTC. The chain has TRBV10-3 and TRBJ2-7; 9 nucleotides align to TRBD1. The germline gives CDR1 ENHRY, CDR2 SYGVKD. The CDR3 contains 14 residues. After removal of 2 bases from V and 6 bases from J, the junction contained 5 bases not matched to a gene.

The chain combines TRBV10-3 with TRBJ1-2, with 7 nucleotides matching TRBD1. Germline CDR1 ENHRY, CDR2 SYGVKD. This CDR3 contains 12 residues. Trimming took 2 bases from V and 13 from J; bases not matched to a gene: 7. The CDR3 DNA reads as TGTGCCATCAGTGAGACAGGCGCAGGGGGCACCTTC. It translates to CAISETGAGGTF.

The chain couples TRBV4-1 to TRBJ1-1; TRBD1 might be the D (5 bases). The germline CDR1 and CDR2 sequences are MGHRA and YSYEKL. The CDR3 contains 15 residues. Trimming took 0 bases from V and 4 from J, leaving 12 bases between them. The CDR3 DNA sequence: TGCGCCAGCAGCCAAGAACACAGGCGCGGCACTGAAGCTTTCTTT. As protein: CASSQEHRRGTEAFF.

The chain carries TRBV11-3 and TRBJ2-1; D is possibly TRBD2 (5 bases). The germline V and J ends were trimmed by 3 bases and 1 base, with 13 bases remaining between them. This CDR3 comprises 16 residues. Germline lookup yields CDR1 SGHNT and CDR2 YENEEA. The CDR3 loop is CASSLGGPTSYNEQFF. The CDR3 DNA sequence: TGTGCCAGCAGCTTGGGCGGGCCTACGTCCTACAATGAGCAGTTCTTC.

This chain connects TRBV7-8 to TRBJ1-1; TRBD1 agrees at 9 bases. The germline V gene has CDR1 SGHVS and CDR2 FQNEAQ. This CDR3 comprises 17 residues. The J segment lost 1 base and the V segment lost 5 bases, leaving 11 bases of the junction unmatched. The CDR3 sequence is CASSPTTGGLGNTEAFF. The CDR3 bases are TGTGCCAGCAGCCCGACGACAGGGGGGCTCGGGAACACTGAAGCTTTCTTT.

The chain uses TRBV19 and TRBJ1-1; maybe TRBD1 (5 bases). V was cut by 0 bases and J by 7 bases, with 9 bases left in between. The germline V gene has CDR1 LNHDA and CDR2 SQIVND (reference sequence). The CDR3 covers 13 residues. CDR3 DNA sequence: TGTGCCAGTAGTATAGATCCCAGGGTTGAAGCTTTCTTT. It is translated as CASSIDPRVEAFF. Supplemented by reference TRBV19 and TRBJ1-1, the full variable domain reads DGGITQSPKYLFRKEGQNVTLSCEQNLNHDAMYWYRQDPGQGLRLIYYSQIVNDFQKGDIAEGYSVSREKKESFPLTVTSAQKNPTAFYLCASSIDPRVEAFFGQGTRLTVV.

The rearrangement links TRBV5-1 to TRBJ1-1, with TRBD1 identical over 8 bases. The CDR3 runs to 15 residues. J gave up 5 bases and V 4 bases, and 10 bases lay outside the gene matches. From germline, CDR1 is SGHRS and CDR2 YFSETQ. The CDR3 loop is CASSTGETGVTEAFF. In DNA, the CDR3 is TGCGCCAGCAGCACGGGGGAGACAGGGGTTACTGAAGCTTTCTTT.

The chain recombines TRBV5-4 with TRBJ2-1; 7 bases are shared with TRBD2. J lost 6 bases, V lost 4 bases, and 10 bases had no gene match. The CDR3 contains 15 residues. Germline V gives CDR1 SGHNT, CDR2 YYREEE (reference sequence). The CDR3 sequence is CASSVGGGSPNEQFF. In nucleotides, the CDR3 is TGTGCCAGCAGCGTAGGAGGCGGGAGTCCCAATGAGCAGTTCTTC.

J is TRBJ1-2 and V is TRBV9; the D is unclear. Germline CDR1 is SGDLS and CDR2 is YYNGEE. Trimming pared 0 bases from V and 4 bases from J, leaving 10 bases between. The CDR3 is 14 residues long. CDR3: CASSVAQEAYGYTF. The CDR3 DNA follows: TGTGCCAGCAGCGTAGCTCAGGAAGCCTATGGCTACACCTTC.

The rearrangement joins TRBV6-6 to TRBJ2-1; D not resolved. The CDR3 totals 13 residues. Trimming took 3 bases from V and 5 from J, leaving 8 bases between them. Per germline, CDR1 MNHNY and CDR2 SVGAGI (reference sequence). CDR3 DNA sequence: TGTGCCAGCAGTTATGGGCCTGACAATGAGCAGTTCTTC. It yields the protein CASSYGPDNEQFF.

V is TRBV2 and J is TRBJ2-7, with 11 bases matching TRBD2. The V and J ends lost 6 bases and 0 bases, in that order; junction bases with no gene match: 4. The V gene's germline CDR1 is SNHLY and CDR2 FYNNEI. The CDR3 totals 15 residues. CDR3 loop: CASRAGLAGSYEQYF. In nucleotides, the CDR3 is TGTGCCAGCAGGGCCGGACTAGCGGGCTCCTACGAGCAGTACTTC.

The chain combines TRBV28 with TRBJ2-1, with TRBD1 identical over 10 bases. J was trimmed by 2 bases and V by 6 bases; bases with no gene match: 4. The CDR3 totals 15 residues. Germline V gene data show CDR1 as MDHEN and CDR2 as SYDVKM. The CDR3 region is CASSRGTGAYNEQFF. The CDR3 DNA reads as TGTGCCAGCAGCCGCGGGACAGGGGCCTACAATGAGCAGTTCTTC.

The chain joins TRBV5-1 to TRBJ2-3; D remains ambiguous. Trimming shortened V by 0 bases and J by 2 bases, and 7 bases separated the two germline ends. The germline V gene has CDR1 SGHRS and CDR2 YFSETQ. There are 14 residues in the CDR3. The CDR3 spells CASSLGLPTDTQYF. In DNA, the CDR3 is TGCGCCAGCAGCTTGGGCCTACCCACAGATACGCAGTATTTT.